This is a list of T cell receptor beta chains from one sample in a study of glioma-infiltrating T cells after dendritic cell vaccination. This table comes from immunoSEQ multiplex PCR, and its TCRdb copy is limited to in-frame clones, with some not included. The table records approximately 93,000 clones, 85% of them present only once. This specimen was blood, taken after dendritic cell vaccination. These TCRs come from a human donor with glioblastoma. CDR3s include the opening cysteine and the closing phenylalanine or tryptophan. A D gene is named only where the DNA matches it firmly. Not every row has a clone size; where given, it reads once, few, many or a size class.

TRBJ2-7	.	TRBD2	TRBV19	TGTGCCAGTAGCTCTTCCCCGGGACTAGCGGACTCCTACGAGCAGTACTTC	CASSSSPGLADSYEQYF
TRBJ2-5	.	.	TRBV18	TGTGCCAGCTCAGAATCGACAGGCCGATGGCTCCAAGAGACCCAGTACTTC	CASSESTGRWLQETQYF
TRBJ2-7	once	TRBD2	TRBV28	TGTGCCAGCAGTTACAGGACTAGCGGGTCCTACGAGCAGTACTTC	CASSYRTSGSYEQYF
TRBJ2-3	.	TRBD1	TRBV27	TGTGCCAGCAGTTTACTCCCGGGACAGGGGGCTGATACGCAGTATTTT	CASSLLPGQGADTQYF
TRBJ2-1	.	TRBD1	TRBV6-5	TGTGCCAGCGCAGGACAGGGGGCGCGCGGTGAGCAGTTCTTC	CASAGQGARGEQFF
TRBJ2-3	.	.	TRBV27	TGTGCCAGCAAGATCGGCGGGTTGACGAGCACAGATACGCAGTATTTT	CASKIGGLTSTDTQYF
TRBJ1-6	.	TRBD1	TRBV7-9	TGTGCCAGCAGCGGGGGACAGACCTATAATTCACCCCTCCACTTT	CASSGGQTYNSPLHF
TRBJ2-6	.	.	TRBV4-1	TGCGCCAGCAGCCAAGATTTAGCCGTATGGGGGGCCAACGTCCTGACTTTC	CASSQDLAVWGANVLTF
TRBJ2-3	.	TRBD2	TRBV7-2	TGTGCCAGCAGCTTAGTCGGGACTAGCGGGAGCACAGATACGCAGTATTTT	CASSLVGTSGSTDTQYF
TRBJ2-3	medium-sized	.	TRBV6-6	TGTGCCAGCAGTTACTCTGAGCTCCTCACAGATACGCAGTATTTT	CASSYSELLTDTQYF
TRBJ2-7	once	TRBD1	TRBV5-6	TGTGCCAGCAGCTCGGTCTCAGGGGGCGGCGAGCAGTACTTC	CASSSVSGGGEQYF
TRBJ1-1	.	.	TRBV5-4	TGTGCCAGCAGCTTGGACAAGAAAACTGAAGCTTTCTTT	CASSLDKKTEAFF
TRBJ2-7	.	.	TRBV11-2	TGTGCCAGCAGCTTCGACAGGAACTACGAGCAGTACTTC	CASSFDRNYEQYF
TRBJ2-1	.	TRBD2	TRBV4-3	TGCGCCAGCAGCCAAGGACTAGCGGGGGGGCCGGTCGATGAGCAGTTCTTC	CASSQGLAGGPVDEQFF
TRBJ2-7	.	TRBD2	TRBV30	TGTGCCTGGAGTCCTGGGACTAGTAGAACCTACGAGCAGTACTTC	CAWSPGTSRTYEQYF
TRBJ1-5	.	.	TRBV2	TGTGCCAGCAGTGATGTGGTTTCTGCGATTCAGCCCCAGCATTTT	CASSDVVSAIQPQHF
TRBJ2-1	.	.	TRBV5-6	TGTGCCAGCAGCGTTTTGGACTCTACTCCCGCCAACGGGCAGTTCTTC	CASSVLDSTPANGQFF
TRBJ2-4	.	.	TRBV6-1	TGTGCCAGCAGTGAAGAAGGGGTCCTCCTAGCCAAAAACATTCAGTACTTC	CASSEEGVLLAKNIQYF
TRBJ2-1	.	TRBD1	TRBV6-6	TGTGCCAGCAGTATGACAGGGGGAACCTACAATGAGCAGTTCTTC	CASSMTGGTYNEQFF
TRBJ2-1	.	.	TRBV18	TGTGCCAGCTCCCAGACTAGTTACTCCTACAATGAGCAGTTCTTC	CASSQTSYSYNEQFF
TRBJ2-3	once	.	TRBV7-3	TGTGCCAGCAGCTTAACGGCGGTCTTAGATACGCAGTATTTT	CASSLTAVLDTQYF
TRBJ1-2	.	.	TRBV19	TGTGCCAGTAGTATCGGACAGTATCCGGAGGGCTACACCTTC	CASSIGQYPEGYTF
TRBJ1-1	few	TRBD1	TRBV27	TGTGCCAGCAGCCGACAGGGTTCGAACACTGAAGCTTTCTTT	CASSRQGSNTEAFF